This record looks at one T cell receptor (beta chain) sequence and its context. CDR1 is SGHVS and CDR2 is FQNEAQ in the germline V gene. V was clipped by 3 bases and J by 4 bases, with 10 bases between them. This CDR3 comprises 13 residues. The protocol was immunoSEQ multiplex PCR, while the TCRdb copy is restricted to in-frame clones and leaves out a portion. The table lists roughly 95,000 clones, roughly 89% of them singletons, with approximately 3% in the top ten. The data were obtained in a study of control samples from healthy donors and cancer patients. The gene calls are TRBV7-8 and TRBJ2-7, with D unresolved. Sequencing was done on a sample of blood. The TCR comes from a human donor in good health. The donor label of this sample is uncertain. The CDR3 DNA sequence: TGTGCCAGCAGCTTGCGCCTACCATACGAGCAGTACTTC. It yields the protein CASSLRLPYEQYF. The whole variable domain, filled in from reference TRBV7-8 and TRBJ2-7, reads GAGVSQSPRYKVAKRGQDVALRCDPISGHVSLFWYQQALGQGPEFLTYFQNEAQLDKSGLPSDRFFAERPEGSVSTLKIQRTQQEDSAVYLCASSLRLPYEQYFGPGTRLTVT.